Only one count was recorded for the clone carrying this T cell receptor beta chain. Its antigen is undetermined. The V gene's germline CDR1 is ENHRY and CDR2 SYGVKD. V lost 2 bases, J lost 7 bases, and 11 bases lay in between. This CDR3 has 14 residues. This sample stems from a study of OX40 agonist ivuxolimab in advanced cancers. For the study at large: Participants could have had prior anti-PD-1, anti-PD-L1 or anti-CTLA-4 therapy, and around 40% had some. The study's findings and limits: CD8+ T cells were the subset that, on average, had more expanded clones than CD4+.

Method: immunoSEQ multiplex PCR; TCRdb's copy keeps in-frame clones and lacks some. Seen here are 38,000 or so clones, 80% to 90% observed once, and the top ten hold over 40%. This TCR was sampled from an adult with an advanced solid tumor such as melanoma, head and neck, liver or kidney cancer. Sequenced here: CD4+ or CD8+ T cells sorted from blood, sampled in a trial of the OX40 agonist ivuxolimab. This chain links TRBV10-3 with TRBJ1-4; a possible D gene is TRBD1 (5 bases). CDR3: CAISERGVGEKLFF. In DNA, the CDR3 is TGTGCCATCAGTGAGCGGGGGGTGGGTGAAAAACTGTTTTTT.